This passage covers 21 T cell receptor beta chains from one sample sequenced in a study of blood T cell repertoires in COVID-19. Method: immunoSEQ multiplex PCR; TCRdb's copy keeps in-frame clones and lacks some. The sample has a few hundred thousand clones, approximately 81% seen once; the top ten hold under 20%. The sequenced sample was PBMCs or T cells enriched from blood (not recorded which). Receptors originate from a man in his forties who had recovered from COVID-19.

CDR3 DNA sequence: TGTGCCAGCAGGGGACATCTGAACACTGAAGCTTTCTTT. It yields the protein CASRGHLNTEAFF. The chain combines TRBV25-1 with TRBJ1-1; D perhaps matches TRBD1 (6 bases). V lost 6 bases to trimming and J lost 0 bases, with 8 bases between them. Germline CDR1 is MGHDK and CDR2 is SYGVNS. The CDR3 contains 13 residues.

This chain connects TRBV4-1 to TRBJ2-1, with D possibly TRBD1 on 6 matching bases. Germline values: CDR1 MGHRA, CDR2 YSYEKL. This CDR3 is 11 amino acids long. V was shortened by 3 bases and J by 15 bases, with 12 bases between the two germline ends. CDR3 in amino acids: CASSQGTLRFF. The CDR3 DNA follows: TGCGCCAGCAGCCAGGGGACACTGCGGTTCTTC.

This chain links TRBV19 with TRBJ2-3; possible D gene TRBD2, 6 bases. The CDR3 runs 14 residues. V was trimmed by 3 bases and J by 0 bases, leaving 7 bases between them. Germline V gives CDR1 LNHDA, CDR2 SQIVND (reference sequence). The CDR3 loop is CASSIGGSTDTQYF. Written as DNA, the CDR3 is TGTGCCAGTAGTATTGGGGGGAGCACAGATACGCAGTATTTT.

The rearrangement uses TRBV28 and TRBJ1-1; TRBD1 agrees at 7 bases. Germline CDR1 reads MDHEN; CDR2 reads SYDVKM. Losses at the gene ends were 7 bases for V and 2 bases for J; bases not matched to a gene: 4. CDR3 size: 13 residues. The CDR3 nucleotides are TGTGCCAGCACGTGGACAGGAAACACTGAAGCTTTCTTT. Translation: CASTWTGNTEAFF. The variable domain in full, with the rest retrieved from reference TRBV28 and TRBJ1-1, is DVKVTQSSRYLVKRTGEKVFLECVQDMDHENMFWYRQDPGLGLRLIYFSYDVKMKEKGDIPEGYSVSREKKERFSLILESASTNQTSMYLCASTWTGNTEAFFGQGTRLTVV.

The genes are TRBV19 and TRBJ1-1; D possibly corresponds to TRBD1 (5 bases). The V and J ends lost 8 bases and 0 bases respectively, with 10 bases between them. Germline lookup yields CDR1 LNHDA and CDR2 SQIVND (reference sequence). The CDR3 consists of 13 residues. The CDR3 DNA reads TGTGCCAGTTCAGGGAAAATGAACACTGAAGCTTTCTTT. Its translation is CASSGKMNTEAFF.

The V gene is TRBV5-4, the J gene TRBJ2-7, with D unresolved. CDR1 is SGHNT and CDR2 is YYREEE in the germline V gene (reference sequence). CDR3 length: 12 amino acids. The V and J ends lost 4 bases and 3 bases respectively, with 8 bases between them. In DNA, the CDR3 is TGTGCCAGCAGCCCCGGCGGCTACGAGCAGTACTTC. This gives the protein CASSPGGYEQYF.

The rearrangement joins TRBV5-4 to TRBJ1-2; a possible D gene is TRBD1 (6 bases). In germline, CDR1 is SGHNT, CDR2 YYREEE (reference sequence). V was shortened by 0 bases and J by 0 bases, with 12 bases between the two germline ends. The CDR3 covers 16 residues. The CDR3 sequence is CASSLGRGGPNYGYTF. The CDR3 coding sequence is TGTGCCAGCAGCTTGGGTAGGGGGGGTCCTAACTATGGCTACACCTTC. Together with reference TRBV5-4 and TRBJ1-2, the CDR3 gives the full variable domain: ETGVTQSPTHLIKTRGQQVTLRCSSQSGHNTVSWYQQALGQGPQFIFQYYREEENGRGNFPPRFSGLQFPNYSSELNVNALELDDSALYLCASSLGRGGPNYGYTFGSGTRLTVV.

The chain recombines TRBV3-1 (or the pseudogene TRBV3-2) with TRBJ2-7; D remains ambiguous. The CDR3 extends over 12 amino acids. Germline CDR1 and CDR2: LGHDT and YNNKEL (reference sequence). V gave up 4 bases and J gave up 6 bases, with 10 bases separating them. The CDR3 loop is CASSRGRVEQYF. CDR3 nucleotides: TGTGCCAGCAGCCGCGGTCGAGTCGAGCAGTACTTC.

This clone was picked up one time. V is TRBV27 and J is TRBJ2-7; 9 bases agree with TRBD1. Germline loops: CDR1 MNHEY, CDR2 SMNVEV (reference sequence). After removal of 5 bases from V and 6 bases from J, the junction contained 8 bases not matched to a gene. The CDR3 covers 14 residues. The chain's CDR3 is CASSPGQGIGEQYF. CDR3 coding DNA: TGTGCCAGCAGTCCCGGACAGGGGATCGGCGAGCAGTACTTC.

The CDR3 bases are TGTGCCAGTAGTATAGATCCGGACAGGGGGACTGAAGCTTTCTTT. This sequence encodes CASSIDPDRGTEAFF. This chain links TRBV19 with TRBJ1-1; 10 bases line up with TRBD1. CDR3 length: 15 amino acids. The V segment lost 0 bases and the J segment 5 bases; nucleotides outside the gene matches: 3. Germline V lookup: CDR1 LNHDA, CDR2 SQIVND (reference sequence).

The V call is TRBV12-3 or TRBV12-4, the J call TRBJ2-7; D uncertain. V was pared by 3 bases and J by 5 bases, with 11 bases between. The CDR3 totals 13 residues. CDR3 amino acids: CASSLGSANEQYF. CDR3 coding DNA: TGTGCCAGCAGTTTGGGCTCTGCTAACGAGCAGTACTTC.

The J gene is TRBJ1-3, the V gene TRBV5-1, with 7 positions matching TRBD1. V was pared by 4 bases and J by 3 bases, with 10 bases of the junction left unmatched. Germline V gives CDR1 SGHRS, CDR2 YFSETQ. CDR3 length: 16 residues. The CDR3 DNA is TGCGCCAGCAGCGCCAGGGGGGAAGTAGGTGGAAACACCATATATTTT. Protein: CASSARGEVGGNTIYF.

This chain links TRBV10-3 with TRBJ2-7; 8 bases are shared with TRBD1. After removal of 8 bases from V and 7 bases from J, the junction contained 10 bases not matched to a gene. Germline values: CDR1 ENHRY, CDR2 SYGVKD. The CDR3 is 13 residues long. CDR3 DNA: TGTGCCATCGGGATGACAGGGGTGGAAGAGCAGTACTTC. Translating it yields CAIGMTGVEEQYF.

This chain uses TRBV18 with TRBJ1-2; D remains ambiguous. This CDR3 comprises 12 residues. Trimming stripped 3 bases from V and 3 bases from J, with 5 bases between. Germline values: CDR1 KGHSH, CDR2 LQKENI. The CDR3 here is CASSPRDYGYTF. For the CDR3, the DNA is TGTGCCAGCTCACCGAGGGACTATGGCTACACCTTC.

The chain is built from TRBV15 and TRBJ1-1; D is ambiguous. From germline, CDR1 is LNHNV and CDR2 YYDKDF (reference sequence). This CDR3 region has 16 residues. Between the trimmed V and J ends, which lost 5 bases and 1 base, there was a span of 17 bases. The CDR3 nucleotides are TGTGCCACCAGCCGACCTTCGACAAGACCGAACACTGAAGCTTTCTTT. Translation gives CATSRPSTRPNTEAFF.

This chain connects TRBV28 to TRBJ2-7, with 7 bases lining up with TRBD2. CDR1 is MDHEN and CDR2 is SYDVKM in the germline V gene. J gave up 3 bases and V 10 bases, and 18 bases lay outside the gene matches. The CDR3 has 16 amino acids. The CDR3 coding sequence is TGTGCCACCAACCCCGAGTTCCGGGGGGAGGTCTACGAGCAGTACTTC. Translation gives CATNPEFRGEVYEQYF.

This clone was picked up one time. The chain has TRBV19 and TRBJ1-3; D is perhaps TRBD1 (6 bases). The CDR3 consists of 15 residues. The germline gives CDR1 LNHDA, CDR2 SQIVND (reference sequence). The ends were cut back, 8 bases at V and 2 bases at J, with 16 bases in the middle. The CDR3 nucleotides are TGTGCCAGTCGAACCGCAGGGGCCGCTGGAAACACCATATATTTT. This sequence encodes CASRTAGAAGNTIYF.

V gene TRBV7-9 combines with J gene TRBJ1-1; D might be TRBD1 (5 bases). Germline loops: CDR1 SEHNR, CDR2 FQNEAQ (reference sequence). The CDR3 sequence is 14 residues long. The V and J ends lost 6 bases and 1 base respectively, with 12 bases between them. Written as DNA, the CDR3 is TGTGCCAGCAGTCTGACAGTGCAGAACACTGAAGCTTTCTTT. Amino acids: CASSLTVQNTEAFF.

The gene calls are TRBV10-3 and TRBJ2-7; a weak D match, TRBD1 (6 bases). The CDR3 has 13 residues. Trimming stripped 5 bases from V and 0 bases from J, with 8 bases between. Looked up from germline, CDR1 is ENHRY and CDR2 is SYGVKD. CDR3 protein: CAISPDSSYEQYF. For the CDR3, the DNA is TGTGCCATCAGTCCGGACAGCTCCTACGAGCAGTACTTC.

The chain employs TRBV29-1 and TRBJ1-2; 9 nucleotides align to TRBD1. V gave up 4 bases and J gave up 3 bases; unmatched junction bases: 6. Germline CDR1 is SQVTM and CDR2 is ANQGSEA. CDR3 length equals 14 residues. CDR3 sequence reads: CSVGGQGMDYGYTF. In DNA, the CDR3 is TGCAGCGTTGGGGGACAGGGAATGGACTATGGCTACACCTTC.

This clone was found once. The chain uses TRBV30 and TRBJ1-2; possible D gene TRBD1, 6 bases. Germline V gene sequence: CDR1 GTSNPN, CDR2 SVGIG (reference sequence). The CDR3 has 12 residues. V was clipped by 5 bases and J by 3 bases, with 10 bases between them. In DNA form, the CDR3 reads TGTGCCTGGTCAGGACAGCACTATGGCTACACCTTC. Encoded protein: CAWSGQHYGYTF.